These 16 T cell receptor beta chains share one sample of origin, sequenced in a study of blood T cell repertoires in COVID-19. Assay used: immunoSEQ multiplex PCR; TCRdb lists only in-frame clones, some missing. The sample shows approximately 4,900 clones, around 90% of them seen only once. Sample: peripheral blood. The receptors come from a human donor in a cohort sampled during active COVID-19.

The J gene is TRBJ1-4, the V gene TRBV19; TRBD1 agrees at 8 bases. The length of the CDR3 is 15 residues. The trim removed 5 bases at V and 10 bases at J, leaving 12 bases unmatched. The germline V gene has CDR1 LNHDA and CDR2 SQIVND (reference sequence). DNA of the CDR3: TGTGCCAGTAGTCCATGGACAGGGTCGAGCGGAAAACTGTTTTTT. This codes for CASSPWTGSSGKLFF.

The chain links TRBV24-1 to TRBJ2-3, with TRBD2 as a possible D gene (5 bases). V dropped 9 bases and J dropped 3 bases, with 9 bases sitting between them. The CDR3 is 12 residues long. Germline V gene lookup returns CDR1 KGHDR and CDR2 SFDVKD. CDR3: CATRDLTDTQYF. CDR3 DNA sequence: TGTGCCACCCGGGATCTTACAGATACGCAGTATTTT.

The CDR3 DNA follows: TGTGCCAGCAGACCCTCCGTGGGACAGCCCTTCACTGAAGCTTTCTTT. Translated, it gives CASRPSVGQPFTEAFF. The genes are TRBV5-5 and TRBJ1-1, with TRBD1 identical over 7 bases. V dropped 5 bases and J dropped 4; count of bases not matched to a gene: 14. The CDR3 is 16 residues long. The germline gives CDR1 SGHKS, CDR2 YYEKEE (reference sequence).

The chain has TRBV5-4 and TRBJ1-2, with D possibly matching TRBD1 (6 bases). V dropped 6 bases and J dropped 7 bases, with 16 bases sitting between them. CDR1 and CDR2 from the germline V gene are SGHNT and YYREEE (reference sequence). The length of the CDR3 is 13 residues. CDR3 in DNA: TGTGCCAGCACCCTGAACAGGGATTTTGGCTACACCTTC. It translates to CASTLNRDFGYTF.

In DNA form, the CDR3 reads TGTGCCAGCAGCCGGGGGAGGGAGCGCTACGAGCAGTACTTC. Protein product: CASSRGRERYEQYF. The J gene is TRBJ2-7, the V gene TRBV7-8, with 7 bases identical to TRBD2. The CDR3 has 14 amino acids. Germline loops: CDR1 SGHVS, CDR2 FQNEAQ. V lost 5 bases, J lost 3 bases, and 7 bases stayed unmatched.

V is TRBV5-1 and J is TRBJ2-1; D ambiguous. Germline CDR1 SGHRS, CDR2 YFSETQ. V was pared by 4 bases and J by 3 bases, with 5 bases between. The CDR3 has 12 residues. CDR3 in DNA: TGCGCCAGCAGCATCTACTACAATGAGCAGTTCTTC. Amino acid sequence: CASSIYYNEQFF.

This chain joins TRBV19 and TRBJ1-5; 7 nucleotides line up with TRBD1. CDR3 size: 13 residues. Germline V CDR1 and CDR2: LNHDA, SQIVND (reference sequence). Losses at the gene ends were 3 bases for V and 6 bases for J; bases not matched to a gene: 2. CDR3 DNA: TGTGCCAGTAGTATCGACAGGGTTCAGCCCCAGCATTTT. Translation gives CASSIDRVQPQHF. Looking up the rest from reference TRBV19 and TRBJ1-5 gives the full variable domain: DGGITQSPKYLFRKEGQNVTLSCEQNLNHDAMYWYRQDPGQGLRLIYYSQIVNDFQKGDIAEGYSVSREKKESFPLTVTSAQKNPTAFYLCASSIDRVQPQHFGDGTRLSIL.

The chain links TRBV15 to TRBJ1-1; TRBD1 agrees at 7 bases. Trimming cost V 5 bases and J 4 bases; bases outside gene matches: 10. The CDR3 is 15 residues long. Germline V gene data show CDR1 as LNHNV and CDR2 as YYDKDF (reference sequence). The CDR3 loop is CATSGPDRDGTEAFF. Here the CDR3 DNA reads TGTGCCACCAGCGGGCCCGACAGGGATGGCACTGAAGCTTTCTTT.

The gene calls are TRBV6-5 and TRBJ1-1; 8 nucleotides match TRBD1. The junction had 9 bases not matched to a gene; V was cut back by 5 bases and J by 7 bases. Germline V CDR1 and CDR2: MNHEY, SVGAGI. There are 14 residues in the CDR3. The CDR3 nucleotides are TGTGCCAGCAGTAGGACAGGGCCGTCATTTGAAGCTTTCTTT. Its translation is CASSRTGPSFEAFF.

The CDR3: CASSERLARTETQYF. CDR3 coding DNA: TGTGCCAGCAGTGAAAGGCTAGCGCGAACGGAGACCCAGTACTTC. The rearrangement uses TRBV2 and TRBJ2-5, with D maybe TRBD2 (6 bases). Trimming removed 2 bases at V and 5 bases at J, with 15 bases between. Germline lookup yields CDR1 SNHLY and CDR2 FYNNEI. This CDR3 spans 15 amino acids. The full variable domain, in which reference TRBV2 and TRBJ2-5 provide the parts outside the CDR3, is EPEVTQTPSHQVTQMGQEVILRCVPISNHLYFYWYRQILGQKVEFLVSFYNNEISEKSEIFDDQFSVERPDGSNFTLKIRSTKLEDSAMYFCASSERLARTETQYFGPGTRLLVL.

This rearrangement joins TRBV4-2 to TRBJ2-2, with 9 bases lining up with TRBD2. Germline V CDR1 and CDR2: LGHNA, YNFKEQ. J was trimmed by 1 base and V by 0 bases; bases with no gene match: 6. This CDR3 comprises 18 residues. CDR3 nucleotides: TGTGCCAGCAGCCAAGATCCCGTAGCGGGAGTGAACACCGGGGAGCTGTTTTTT. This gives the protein CASSQDPVAGVNTGELFF.

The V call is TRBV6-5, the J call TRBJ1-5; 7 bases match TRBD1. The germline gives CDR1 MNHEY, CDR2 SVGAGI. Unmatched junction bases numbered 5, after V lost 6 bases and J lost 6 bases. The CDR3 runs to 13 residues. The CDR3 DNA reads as TGTGCCAGCAGATCAACAGGGGTTCAGCCCCAGCATTTT. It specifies CASRSTGVQPQHF.

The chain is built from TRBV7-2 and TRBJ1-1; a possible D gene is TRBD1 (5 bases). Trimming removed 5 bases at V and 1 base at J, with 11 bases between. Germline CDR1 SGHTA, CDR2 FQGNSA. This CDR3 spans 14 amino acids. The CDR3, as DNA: TGTGCCAGCAGCATAGACAGTACGAACACTGAAGCTTTCTTT. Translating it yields CASSIDSTNTEAFF.

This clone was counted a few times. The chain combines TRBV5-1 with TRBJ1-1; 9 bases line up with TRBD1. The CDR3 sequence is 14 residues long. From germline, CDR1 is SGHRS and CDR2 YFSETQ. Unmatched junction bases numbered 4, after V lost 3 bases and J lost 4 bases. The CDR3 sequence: CASSWRQGGTEAFF. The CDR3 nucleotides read TGCGCCAGCAGCTGGCGACAGGGGGGCACTGAAGCTTTCTTT.

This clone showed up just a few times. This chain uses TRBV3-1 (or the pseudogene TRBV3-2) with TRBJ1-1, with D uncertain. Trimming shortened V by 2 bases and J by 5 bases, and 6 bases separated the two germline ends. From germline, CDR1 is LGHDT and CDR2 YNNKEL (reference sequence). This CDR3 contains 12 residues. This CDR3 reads CASSQSRTEAFF. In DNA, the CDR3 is TGTGCCAGCAGCCAATCCCGGACTGAAGCTTTCTTT.

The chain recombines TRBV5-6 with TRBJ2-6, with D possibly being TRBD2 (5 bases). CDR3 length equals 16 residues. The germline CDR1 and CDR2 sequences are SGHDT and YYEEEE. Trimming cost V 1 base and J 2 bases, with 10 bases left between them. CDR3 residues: CASSLLARAGANVLTF. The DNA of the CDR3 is TGTGCCAGCAGCTTGCTTGCGAGGGCTGGGGCCAACGTCCTGACTTTC.